This T cell receptor beta chain was obtained from a study of blood T cell repertoires in COVID-19. Study-level information: Sites across the United States, Italy and Spain contributed samples from acute and convalescent COVID-19. The cDNA or gDNA used as material had been derived from T cells, B-cell-depleted T cells, or PBMCs.

Authors' data handling: Estimation of nucleated cell counts was performed using reference gene primer amplification. Repertoires were generated with immunoSEQ multiplex PCR, while TCRdb's copy carries only in-frame clones and drops some. The DNA gave D and trimming, while V, J and clone size come from that table. This repertoire shows some 120,000 clones, around 86% found once; its top ten account for about 5.7%. Germline-derived CDR1 and CDR2 are SGHDT and YYEEEE. CDR3 size: 15 residues. J gave up 4 bases and V 4 bases, and 9 bases lay outside the gene matches. V gene TRBV5-6 combines with J gene TRBJ2-5; 8 bases line up with TRBD1. Material: peripheral blood. This TCR was sampled from a human donor in a cohort sampled during active COVID-19. The CDR3 spells CASSRRDRYRETQYF. CDR3 in DNA: TGTGCCAGCAGCAGACGGGACAGGTATAGAGAGACCCAGTACTTC.